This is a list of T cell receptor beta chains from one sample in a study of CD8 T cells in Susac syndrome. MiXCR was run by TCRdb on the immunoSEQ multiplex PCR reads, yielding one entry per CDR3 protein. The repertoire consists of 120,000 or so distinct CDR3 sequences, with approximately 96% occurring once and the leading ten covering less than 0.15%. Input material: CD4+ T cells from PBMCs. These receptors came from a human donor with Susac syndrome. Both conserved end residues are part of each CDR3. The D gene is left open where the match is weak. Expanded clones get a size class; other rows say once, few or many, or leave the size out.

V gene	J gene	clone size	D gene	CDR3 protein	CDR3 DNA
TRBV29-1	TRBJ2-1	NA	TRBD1	CSVARGLQLAGGEQFF	TGCAGCGTTGCCAGGGGGCTGCAGCTAGCCGGAGGTGAGCAGTTCTTC
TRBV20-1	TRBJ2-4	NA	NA	CSARFQVLAKNIQYF	TGCAGTGCTAGATTCCAAGTACTAGCCAAAAACATTCAGTACTTC
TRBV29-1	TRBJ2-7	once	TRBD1	CSVSFGQGDYEQYF	TGCAGCGTTTCCTTCGGACAGGGGGATTACGAGCAGTACTTC
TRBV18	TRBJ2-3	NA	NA	CASSPTGLDTDTQYF	TGTGCCAGCTCACCAACAGGGTTGGACACAGATACGCAGTATTTT
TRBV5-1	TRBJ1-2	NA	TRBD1	CASSPGQGGYTF	TGCGCCAGCAGCCCGGGACAGGGTGGCTACACCTTC
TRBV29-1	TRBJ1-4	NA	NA	CSVEDDGTEKLFF	TGCAGCGTTGAAGACGACGGGACTGAAAAACTGTTTTTT
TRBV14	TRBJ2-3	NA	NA	CASSQDFARTQYF	TGTGCCAGCAGCCAAGATTTCGCGCGTACGCAGTATTTT
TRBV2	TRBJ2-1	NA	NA	CASSYDLGGLYNEQFF	TGTGCCAGCAGTTACGACCTCGGGGGGCTTTACAATGAGCAGTTCTTC
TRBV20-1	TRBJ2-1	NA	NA	CSARGWTTNNEQFF	TGCAGTGCCCGGGGTTGGACTACAAACAATGAGCAGTTCTTC
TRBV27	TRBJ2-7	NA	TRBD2	CASSSLPRTSGRESSYEQYF	TGTGCCAGCAGTTCCCTCCCTCGGACTAGCGGGAGGGAGAGCTCCTACGAGCAGTACTTC
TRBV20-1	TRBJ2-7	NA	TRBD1	CSLTGQGYEQYF	TGCAGCCTCACCGGACAGGGTTACGAGCAGTACTTC
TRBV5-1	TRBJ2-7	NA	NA	CASSLPGSLYEQYF	TGCGCCAGCAGCTTACCGGGATCGCTCTACGAGCAGTACTTC
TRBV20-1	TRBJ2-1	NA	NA	CSARDESSYNEQFF	TGCAGTGCTAGAGACGAAAGCTCCTACAATGAGCAGTTCTTC
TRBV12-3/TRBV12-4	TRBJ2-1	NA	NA	CASGFHNEQFF	TGTGCCAGCGGATTCCACAATGAGCAGTTCTTC
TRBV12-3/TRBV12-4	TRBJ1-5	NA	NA	CASREQGDSNQPQHF	TGTGCCAGCAGAGAGCAGGGAGATAGCAATCAGCCCCAGCATTTT
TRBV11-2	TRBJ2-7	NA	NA	CASSSLTAYYEQYF	TGTGCCAGCAGCTCACTCACCGCCTACTACGAGCAGTACTTC
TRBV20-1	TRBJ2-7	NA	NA	CSAPLGQGGLYEQYF	TGCAGTGCTCCCCTCGGGCAGGGGGGGTTGTACGAGCAGTACTTC
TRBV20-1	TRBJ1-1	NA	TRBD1	CRARQGRDTEAFF	TGCAGGGCCAGACAGGGGAGGGACACTGAAGCTTTCTTT
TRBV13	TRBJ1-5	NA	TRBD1	CASSTRDRGYSRNQPQHF	TGTGCCAGCAGCACCCGGGACAGGGGGTATAGTAGGAATCAGCCCCAGCATTTT
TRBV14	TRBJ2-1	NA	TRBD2	CASSRAGDNEQFF	TGTGCCAGCAGCCGGGCGGGGGACAATGAGCAGTTCTTC
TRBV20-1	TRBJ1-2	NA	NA	CSATVGGAGGYTF	TGCAGTGCTACAGTCGGGGGCGCAGGTGGCTACACCTTC
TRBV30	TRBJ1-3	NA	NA	CAWSPGGLRNTIYF	TGTGCCTGGAGTCCGGGAGGGCTCCGAAACACCATATATTTT
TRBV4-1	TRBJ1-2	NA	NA	CASSRKRSTEPYGYGYTF	TGCGCCAGCAGCCGGAAGAGATCCACAGAGCCTTATGGCTATGGCTACACCTTC
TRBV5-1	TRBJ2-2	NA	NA	CASSLAPVDTGELFF	TGCGCCAGCAGCCTTGCCCCGGTGGACACCGGGGAGCTGTTTTTT
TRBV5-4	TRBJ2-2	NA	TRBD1	CASSFDTGGGLRNRELFF	TGTGCCAGCAGCTTTGACACAGGGGGCGGGCTTCGGAATAGGGAGCTGTTTTTT
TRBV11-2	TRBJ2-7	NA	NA	CASSTWTEGYEQYF	TGTGCCAGCAGCACCTGGACAGAAGGCTACGAGCAGTACTTC
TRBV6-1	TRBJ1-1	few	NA	CASSQPRLARNTEAFF	TGTGCCAGCAGTCAACCTCGCTTAGCGCGGAACACTGAAGCTTTCTTT
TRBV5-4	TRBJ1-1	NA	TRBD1	CASSLGGQARGNTEAFF	TGTGCCAGCAGCTTGGGGGGACAGGCGCGTGGGAACACTGAAGCTTTCTTT
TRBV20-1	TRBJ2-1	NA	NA	CSAGSTTHNEQFF	TGCAGTGCTGGGTCCACTACCCACAATGAGCAGTTCTTC
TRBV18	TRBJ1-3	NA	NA	CASSPVQADSGNTIYF	TGTGCCAGCTCACCCGTGCAGGCCGACTCTGGAAACACCATATATTTT
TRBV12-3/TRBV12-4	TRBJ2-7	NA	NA	CASSLVYEQYF	TGTGCCAGCAGTTTGGTCTACGAGCAGTACTTC
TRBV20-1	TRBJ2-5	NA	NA	CSARLSEETQYF	TGCAGTGCTAGATTATCAGAAGAGACCCAGTACTTC
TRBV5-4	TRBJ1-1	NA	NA	CASSLRDTEAFF	TGTGCCAGCAGCTTGCGGGACACTGAAGCTTTCTTT
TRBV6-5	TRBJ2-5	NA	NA	CASSYSGLARQETQYF	TGTGCCAGCAGTTACTCCGGCCTAGCGCGACAAGAGACCCAGTACTTC
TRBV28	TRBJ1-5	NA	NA	CASSVGLRNQPQHF	TGTGCCAGCAGTGTAGGACTTCGCAATCAGCCCCAGCATTTT
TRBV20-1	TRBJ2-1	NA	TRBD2	CSARGTSGNEQFF	TGCAGTGCTAGGGGGACTAGCGGCAATGAGCAGTTCTTC
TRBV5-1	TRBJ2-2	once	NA	CASSSPAGNTGELFF	TGCGCCAGCAGCTCCCCCGCAGGGAACACCGGGGAGCTGTTTTTT
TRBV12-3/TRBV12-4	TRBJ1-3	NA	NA	CATRNLEGADTIYF	TGTGCCACCAGAAATCTCGAGGGAGCGGACACCATATATTTT
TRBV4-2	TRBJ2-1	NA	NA	CASSQDSGAEGNEQFF	TGTGCCAGCAGCCAAGATTCGGGGGCCGAAGGGAATGAGCAGTTCTTC
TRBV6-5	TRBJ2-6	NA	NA	CASSYSSGFGSGANVLTF	TGTGCCAGCAGTTACTCTTCGGGGTTTGGGTCTGGGGCCAACGTCCTGACTTTC
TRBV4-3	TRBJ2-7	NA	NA	CASSPDLIGRTLYEQYF	TGCGCCAGCAGCCCAGACCTTATAGGGAGGACCTTATACGAGCAGTACTTC
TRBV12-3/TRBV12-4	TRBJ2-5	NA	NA	CASSPRGAGGMETQYF	TGTGCCAGCAGTCCCCGGGGGGCAGGGGGAATGGAGACCCAGTACTTC
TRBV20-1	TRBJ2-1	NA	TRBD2	CSARDTVALAGPYNEQFF	TGCAGTGCTAGAGATACGGTGGCACTAGCGGGACCCTACAATGAGCAGTTCTTC
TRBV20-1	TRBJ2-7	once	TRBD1	CSARELADRGSLYEQYF	TGCAGTGCTAGAGAATTAGCGGACAGGGGGTCACTCTACGAGCAGTACTTC
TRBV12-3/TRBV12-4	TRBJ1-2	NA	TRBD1	CASSRDSLGGYTF	TGTGCCAGCAGCCGGGACAGTCTGGGTGGCTACACCTTC
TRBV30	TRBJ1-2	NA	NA	CAWSLGVYGYTF	TGTGCCTGGAGCCTAGGGGTCTATGGCTACACCTTC
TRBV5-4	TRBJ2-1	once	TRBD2	CASSLTSLSGSSNEQFF	TGTGCCAGCAGCTTGACGAGCTTAAGCGGGAGTTCGAATGAGCAGTTCTTC
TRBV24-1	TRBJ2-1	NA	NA	CATRRGGEQFF	TGTGCCACCCGGAGGGGGGGTGAGCAGTTCTTC
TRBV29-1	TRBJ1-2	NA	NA	CSGWLRYGYTF	TGCAGCGGCTGGTTGCGCTATGGCTACACCTTC
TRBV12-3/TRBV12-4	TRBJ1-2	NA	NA	CASNRQALYGYTF	TGTGCCAGCAATAGACAGGCCCTCTATGGCTACACCTTC
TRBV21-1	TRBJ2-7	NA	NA	CASSPRDRVGEQYF	TGTGCCAGCAGCCCCCGGGACAGGGTAGGCGAGCAGTACTTC
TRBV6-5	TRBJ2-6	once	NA	CASSYSGARHQGGGANVLTF	TGTGCCAGCAGTTACTCCGGGGCCCGGCACCAGGGAGGCGGGGCCAACGTCCTGACTTTC
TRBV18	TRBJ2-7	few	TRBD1	CASSPGQGTYEQYF	TGTGCCAGCTCACCGGGACAGGGAACCTACGAGCAGTACTTC
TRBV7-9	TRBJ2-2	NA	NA	CASSRDGSNTGELFF	TGTGCCAGCAGCCGAGACGGATCGAACACCGGGGAGCTGTTTTTT
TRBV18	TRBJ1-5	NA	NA	CASSPQGTLGQPQHF	TGTGCCAGCTCACCACAGGGGACTCTTGGACAGCCCCAGCATTTT
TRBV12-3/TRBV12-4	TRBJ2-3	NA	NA	CASSPRSGLATDTQYF	TGTGCCAGCAGTCCCCGGTCGGGGTTGGCCACAGATACGCAGTATTTT
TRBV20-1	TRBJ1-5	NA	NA	CSASIPGLPNQPQHF	TGCAGTGCTAGCATCCCAGGGCTCCCCAATCAGCCCCAGCATTTT
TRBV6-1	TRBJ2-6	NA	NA	CASSVGSGANVLTF	TGTGCCAGCAGTGTTGGATCTGGGGCCAACGTCCTGACTTTC
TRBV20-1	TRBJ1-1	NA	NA	CSARDRRQITAKSEAFF	TGCAGTGCTAGAGATAGAAGGCAGATAACTGCCAAATCTGAAGCTTTCTTT
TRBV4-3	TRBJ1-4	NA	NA	CASSQDLDEKLFF	TGCGCCAGCAGCCAAGATTTGGACGAAAAACTGTTTTTT